The entry below gives a single T cell receptor beta chain sequence along with its context. The record originates from a study of blood T cells in healthy people across ages. The second PCR ran roughly 7 to 11 cycles with a sample-barcoded 5' primer and J-beta primers. Through a template-switch adaptor with 12 random nucleotides, each cDNA molecule received a tag. MiXCR, run by TCRdb on the 5' RACE reads, gives a single entry per CDR3 protein. The sample carries fewer than 750,000 distinct CDR3 sequences, 40% to 65% recorded once. Trimming stripped 2 bases from V and 4 bases from J, with 13 bases between. Germline CDR1 reads MRHNA; CDR2 reads SNTAGT. The CDR3 sequence is 15 residues long.

This rearrangement joins TRBV6-4 to TRBJ2-3; D not certain. The receptor comes from a woman of 80 years or more in good health. Sequences were obtained from blood. This chain's CDR3 is CASSDSGLRADTQYF. CDR3 sequence (DNA): TGTGCCAGCAGTGACAGTGGCCTACGGGCAGATACGCAGTATTTT.